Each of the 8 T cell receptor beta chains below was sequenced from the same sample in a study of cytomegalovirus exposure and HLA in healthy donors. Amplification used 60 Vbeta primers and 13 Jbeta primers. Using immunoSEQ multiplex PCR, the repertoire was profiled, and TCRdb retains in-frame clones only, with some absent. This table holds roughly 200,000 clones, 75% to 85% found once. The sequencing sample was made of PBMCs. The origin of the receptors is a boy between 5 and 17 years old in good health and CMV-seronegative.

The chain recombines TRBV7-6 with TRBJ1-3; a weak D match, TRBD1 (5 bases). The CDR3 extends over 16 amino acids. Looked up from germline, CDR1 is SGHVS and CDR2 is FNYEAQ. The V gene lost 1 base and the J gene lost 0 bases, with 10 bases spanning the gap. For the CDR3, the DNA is TGTGCCAGCAGCTTAGAGCGGGGACGCTCTGGAAACACCATATATTTT. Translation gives CASSLERGRSGNTIYF.

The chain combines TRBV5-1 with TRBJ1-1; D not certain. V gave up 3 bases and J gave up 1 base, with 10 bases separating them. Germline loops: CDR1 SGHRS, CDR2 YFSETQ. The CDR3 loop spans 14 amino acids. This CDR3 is CASSSLPGNTEAFF. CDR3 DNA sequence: TGCGCCAGCAGCTCGCTGCCCGGGAACACTGAAGCTTTCTTT.

The CDR3 loop reads CASTTRGGQSMNTEAFF. CDR3 coding DNA: TGCGCCAGCACCACCCGGGGCGGACAGTCAATGAACACTGAAGCTTTCTTT. The rearrangement uses TRBV10-1 and TRBJ1-1, with D perhaps TRBD1 (6 bases). CDR1 and CDR2 from the germline V gene are WNHNN and SYGVQD (reference sequence). CDR3 length: 17 residues. With 7 bases removed from V and 0 bases from J, the gap between germline ends came to 21 bases.

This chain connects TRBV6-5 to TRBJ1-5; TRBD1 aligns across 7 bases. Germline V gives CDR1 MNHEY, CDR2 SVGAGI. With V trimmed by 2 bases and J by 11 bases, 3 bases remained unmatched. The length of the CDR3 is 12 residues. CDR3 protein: CASSYPGQAQHF. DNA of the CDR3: TGTGCCAGCAGTTACCCAGGACAGGCCCAGCATTTT.

The CDR3 DNA is TGTGCCAGTAATGCCCGTGCCGGGGAAGAAGCTTTCTTT. Protein sequence: CASNARAGEEAFF. The genes are TRBV19 and TRBJ1-1, with D unresolved. Germline lookup yields CDR1 LNHDA and CDR2 SQIVND (reference sequence). The CDR3 sequence is 13 residues long. V was shortened by 7 bases and J by 8 bases, with 17 bases between the two germline ends.

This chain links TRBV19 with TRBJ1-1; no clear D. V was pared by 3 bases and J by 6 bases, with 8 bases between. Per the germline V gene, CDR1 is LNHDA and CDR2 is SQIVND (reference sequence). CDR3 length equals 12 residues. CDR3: CASSIGPAEAFF. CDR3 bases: TGTGCCAGTAGTATTGGGCCAGCTGAAGCTTTCTTT.

CDR3 DNA sequence: TGTGCCAGCAGCTTAGCTGGTGACATTCGAGGGCAGCCCCAGCATTTT. Translating it yields CASSLAGDIRGQPQHF. This rearrangement joins TRBV7-9 to TRBJ1-5; D unclear. Germline CDR1 and CDR2: SEHNR and FQNEAQ (reference sequence). CDR3 length: 16 amino acids. Trimming cost V 0 bases and J 7 bases, with 16 bases left between them. Full variable domain (rest looked up from reference TRBV7-9 and TRBJ1-5): DTGVSQNPRHKITKRGQNVTFRCDPISEHNRLYWYRQTLGQGPEFLTYFQNEAQLEKSRLLSDRFSAERPKGSFSTLEIQRTEQGDSAMYLCASSLAGDIRGQPQHFGDGTRLSIL.

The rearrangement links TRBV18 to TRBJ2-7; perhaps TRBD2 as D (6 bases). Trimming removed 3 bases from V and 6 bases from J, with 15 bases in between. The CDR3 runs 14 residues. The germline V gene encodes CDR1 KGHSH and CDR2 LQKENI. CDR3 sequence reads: CASSPSGHFSEQYF. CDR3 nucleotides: TGTGCCAGCTCACCTAGCGGCCATTTCTCCGAGCAGTACTTC.